The 22 T cell receptor beta chains listed next were all sequenced from one sample in a study of T-cell memory formation after mild COVID-19. TCRdb redid the calling of the 5' RACE reads with MiXCR, one entry per CDR3 protein. The sample records roughly 560,000 distinct CDR3 sequences, roughly 22% being singletons. The sequenced material came from PBMCs or a T cell subset sorted from them (not recorded which). The receptors were gathered from an adult woman who had mild COVID-19 (a few samples of this study predate the infection). Cell type and time point are not known.

The sample holds a few counts of this clonotype. The chain carries TRBV15 and TRBJ2-1; D may be TRBD2 (5 bases). The V end lost 9 bases, the J end lost 8 bases, and 23 bases lay between the germline ends. The germline CDR1 and CDR2 sequences are LNHNV and YYDKDF (reference sequence). This CDR3 contains 15 residues. The CDR3: CATSGVSSLGDEQFF. The CDR3 DNA follows: TGTGCCACGAGCGGCGTTTCCTCCCTCGGGGATGAGCAGTTCTTC.

This clonotype has only a few counts. The rearrangement uses TRBV18 and TRBJ2-5; no reliable D call. The CDR3 is 13 residues long. V lost 0 bases and J lost 4, with 6 bases in between. Germline V gene data show CDR1 as KGHSH and CDR2 as LQKENI. DNA of the CDR3: TGTGCCAGCTCACCACCCTCTGGAGAGACCCAGTACTTC. Protein: CASSPPSGETQYF.

The rearrangement links TRBV5-1 to TRBJ1-1, with D possibly being TRBD1 (5 bases). The ends were cut back, 0 bases at V and 1 base at J, with 10 bases in the middle. CDR3 size: 15 residues. Germline CDR1 SGHRS, CDR2 YFSETQ. This chain's CDR3 is CASSLGGRENTEAFF. CDR3 coding DNA: TGCGCCAGCAGCTTGGGGGGCAGGGAGAACACTGAAGCTTTCTTT.

The V gene is TRBV3-1, the J gene TRBJ2-2; D unresolved. V gave up 4 bases and J gave up 4 bases, with 13 bases separating them. This CDR3 comprises 15 residues. From germline, CDR1 is LGHDT and CDR2 YNNKEL (reference sequence). Here the CDR3 reads CASSPILMSTGELFF. The CDR3 region has the DNA TGTGCCAGCAGCCCCATACTCATGAGCACCGGGGAGCTGTTTTTT. The full variable domain, with the rest looked up from reference TRBV3-1 and TRBJ2-2, is DTAVSQTPKYLVTQMGNDKSIKCEQNLGHDTMYWYKQDSKKFLKIMFSYNNKELIINETVPNRFSPKSPDKAHLNLHINSLELGDSAVYFCASSPILMSTGELFFGEGSRLTVL.

This clonotype was seen ten or more times. This sequence joins TRBV20-1 and TRBJ2-3; TRBD2 is a possible D gene (5 bases). CDR3 length: 15 residues. Trimming removed 1 base at V and 4 bases at J, with 15 bases between. Germline V gene lookup returns CDR1 DFQATT and CDR2 SNEGSKA (reference sequence). The CDR3, as DNA: TGCAGTGCTAGAGTCGCGGCCCAGCGGTCAGATACGCAGTATTTT. It translates to CSARVAAQRSDTQYF.

This rearrangement joins TRBV5-5 to TRBJ2-7; TRBD1 matches 7 bases. V shed 4 bases, J shed 3 bases, and the junction held 7 bases outside the gene matches. The CDR3 consists of 14 residues. Germline V gene sequence: CDR1 SGHKS, CDR2 YYEKEE (reference sequence). The CDR3 reads CASSIPGQLYEQYF. In DNA, the CDR3 is TGTGCCAGCAGCATCCCGGGACAGCTCTACGAGCAGTACTTC.

With regard to this clonotype: The conserved final phenylalanine or tryptophan is absent from the CDR3, which likely points to a read error. The rearrangement links TRBV2 to TRBJ2-3; 8 bases align to TRBD1. The length of the CDR3 is 15 residues. The ends lost 7 bases at V and 2 bases at J; junction bases unmatched: 8. From germline, CDR1 is SNHLY and CDR2 FYNNEI. CDR3 protein: CASISTGVPTDTQYL. The CDR3 nucleotides are TGTGCCAGCATTTCGACAGGGGTACCCACAGATACGCAGTATCTT.

The chain joins TRBV5-1 to TRBJ2-1, with a weak D call TRBD1 (6 bases). The CDR3 totals 14 residues. V was cut by 4 bases and J by 9 bases, with 17 bases left in between. Looked up from germline, CDR1 is SGHRS and CDR2 is YFSETQ. Here the CDR3 DNA reads TGCGCCAGCAGCCCCCGACAGGCTGGGGGTGAGCAGTTCTTC. This encodes CASSPRQAGGEQFF.

In its sample, this clonotype was seen a few times. The rearrangement uses TRBV10-3 and TRBJ2-7; TRBD2 aligns across 8 bases. The V gene end was trimmed by 4 bases and the J gene end by 0 bases; junction bases not matched to a gene: 11. This CDR3 is 17 amino acids long. Germline V gene data show CDR1 as ENHRY and CDR2 as SYGVKD. In DNA form, the CDR3 reads TGTGCCATCAGTGGCGGGACTAGTGTGCGCAGCTCCTACGAGCAGTACTTC. It is translated as CAISGGTSVRSSYEQYF.

This clonotype has a handful of counts. The rearrangement joins TRBV5-1 to TRBJ1-1; D possibly corresponds to TRBD1 (5 bases). V lost 4 bases to trimming and J lost 8 bases, with 15 bases between them. The germline V gene encodes CDR1 SGHRS and CDR2 YFSETQ. The length of the CDR3 is 13 residues. As DNA, the CDR3 is TGCGCCAGCAGCCCCGAAGGGAACAGGGAAGCTTTCTTT. It encodes CASSPEGNREAFF. The variable domain in full, with the rest retrieved from reference TRBV5-1 and TRBJ1-1, is KAGVTQTPRYLIKTRGQQVTLSCSPISGHRSVSWYQQTPGQGLQFLFEYFSETQRNKGNFPGRFSGRQFSNSRSEMNVSTLELGDSALYLCASSPEGNREAFFGQGTRLTVV.

In its sample, this clonotype was seen a few times. This chain links TRBV3-1 with TRBJ2-2; D is tentatively TRBD1 or TRBD2 (5 bases each). In germline, CDR1 is LGHDT, CDR2 YNNKEL (reference sequence). The CDR3 sequence is 17 residues long. V was clipped by 1 base and J by 0 bases, with 12 bases between them. The CDR3: CASSQVEWGTNTGELFF. The CDR3 DNA sequence: TGTGCCAGCAGCCAAGTGGAGTGGGGGACGAACACCGGGGAGCTGTTTTTT.

V and J are TRBV27 and TRBJ2-1; 9 bases agree with TRBD2. The J segment lost 4 bases and the V segment lost 5 bases, leaving 6 bases of the junction unmatched. Germline V lookup: CDR1 MNHEY, CDR2 SMNVEV (reference sequence). CDR3 length equals 15 residues. CDR3 in amino acids: CASSPWTSEYNEQFF. CDR3 nucleotide sequence: TGTGCCAGCAGTCCTTGGACTAGCGAGTACAATGAGCAGTTCTTC.

This clonotype was seen a handful of times. The CDR3 is CASRRQGTHYEQYF. CDR3 nucleotide sequence: TGTGCCAGCAGAAGACAGGGTACCCACTACGAGCAGTACTTC. The V and J genes are TRBV12-3 or TRBV12-4 and TRBJ2-7, with 7 bases that match TRBD1. The CDR3 is 14 amino acids. The V and J ends lost 6 bases and 3 bases, in that order; junction bases with no gene match: 8.

This chain joins TRBV30 and TRBJ2-2, with no clear D. The CDR3 has 15 amino acids. The germline gives CDR1 GTSNPN, CDR2 SVGIG (reference sequence). Trimming removed 0 bases at V and 3 bases at J, with 11 bases between. CDR3 bases: TGTGCCTGGAGTGTGGACCTCACCCACACCGGGGAGCTGTTTTTT. This codes for CAWSVDLTHTGELFF.

This clonotype was recorded a few times. The CDR3: CASSQGQGYDSNEQFF. The CDR3, as DNA: TGCGCCAGCAGCCAGGGACAGGGATATGATAGCAATGAGCAGTTCTTC. J is TRBJ2-1 and V is TRBV4-1, with 9 positions matching TRBD1. V lost 3 bases, J lost 6 bases, and 9 bases stayed unmatched. Germline CDR1 MGHRA, CDR2 YSYEKL. The CDR3 spans 16 residues.

The rearrangement links TRBV7-6 to TRBJ2-6, with D uncertain. This CDR3 region has 16 residues. V dropped 5 bases and J dropped 4 bases, with 15 bases sitting between them. Germline lookup yields CDR1 SGHVS and CDR2 FNYEAQ. CDR3 bases: TGTGCCAGCAGCCCCCCCCGGTCGGCCGGGGCCAACGTCCTGACTTTC. Translated: CASSPPRSAGANVLTF.

The chain couples TRBV12-3 or TRBV12-4 to TRBJ2-2; D unclear. V lost 3 bases, J lost 2 bases, and 10 bases lay in between. The length of the CDR3 is 15 residues. Here the CDR3 reads CASSFSQDNTGELFF. The DNA for the CDR3 is TGTGCCAGCAGTTTCAGCCAGGACAACACCGGGGAGCTGTTTTTT.

The chain combines TRBV13 with TRBJ2-2; D perhaps matches TRBD2 (6 bases). Germline V gene sequence: CDR1 PRHDT, CDR2 FYEKMQ (reference sequence). V was trimmed by 7 bases and J by 1 base, leaving 10 bases between them. The CDR3 consists of 14 residues. As DNA, the CDR3 is TGTGCCAGCACCTGGCGGGGGAACACCGGGGAGCTGTTTTTT. It is translated as CASTWRGNTGELFF.

This chain joins TRBV7-2 and TRBJ2-2; 7 bases match TRBD2. V lost 1 base, J lost 2 bases, and 4 bases stayed unmatched. The CDR3 is made up of 16 amino acids. CDR1 and CDR2 from the germline V gene are SGHTA and FQGNSA. CDR3 in DNA: TGTGCCAGCAGCTTAGGGCTAGCGGTAAACACCGGGGAGCTGTTTTTT. Translating it yields CASSLGLAVNTGELFF.

The V call is TRBV4-3, the J call TRBJ2-3, with D possibly being TRBD1 (6 bases). The germline V gene encodes CDR1 LGHNA and CDR2 YSLEER. Trimming took off 4 bases at V and 7 bases at J, with 18 bases between the two ends. The CDR3 is 15 amino acids. This CDR3 is CASSRRDIKPNTQYF. The CDR3 DNA follows: TGCGCCAGCAGCCGCCGGGACATTAAACCTAATACGCAGTATTTT.

This clonotype appeared a few times. DNA for the CDR3: TGCGCCAGCAGCTGGGCAGGGGGCAGTGAGCAGTTCTTC. The encoded protein is CASSWAGGSEQFF. The chain combines TRBV5-1 with TRBJ2-1, with TRBD1 matching 8 bases. The germline V gene has CDR1 SGHRS and CDR2 YFSETQ. This CDR3 region has 13 residues. V shed 3 bases, J shed 9 bases, and the junction held 5 bases outside the gene matches. Complete variable domain (other parts from reference TRBV5-1 and TRBJ2-1): KAGVTQTPRYLIKTRGQQVTLSCSPISGHRSVSWYQQTPGQGLQFLFEYFSETQRNKGNFPGRFSGRQFSNSRSEMNVSTLELGDSALYLCASSWAGGSEQFFGPGTRLTVL.

This clonotype has more than one count but fewer than ten. This chain connects TRBV24-1 to TRBJ2-5; D gene uncertain. Germline CDR1 is KGHDR and CDR2 is SFDVKD. V shed 6 bases and J shed 2 bases, with 12 bases lying between them. The CDR3 is 14 amino acids. Here the CDR3 reads CATSFTASQETQYF. CDR3 DNA sequence: TGTGCCACCAGTTTCACAGCTTCGCAAGAGACCCAGTACTTC.